A selection of T cell receptor beta chains follows, all from one sample in a study of control samples from healthy donors and cancer patients. Clones were read by immunoSEQ multiplex PCR, and TCRdb kept only the in-frame ones, dropping some. Found here are 100,000 to 150,000 clones, approximately 89% of them singletons; the top ten hold roughly 7.8%. Sequencing was performed on blood. The receptor set was obtained from a young man in good health. The CDR3 runs from the conserved cysteine through the conserved F or W. Fields, in order: D gene, J gene, V gene, clone size, CDR3 length, CDR3 DNA, CDR3 protein. A D gene is named only where the DNA matches it firmly. Where a row states a size, it is once, few, many or the class of an expanded clone; other rows omit it.

D: NA
J: TRBJ2-1
V: TRBV18
size: NA
length: 15
DNA: TGTGCCAGCTCACCACAGAGGAGCTCCTACAATGAGCAGTTCTTC
CDR3: CASSPQRSSYNEQFF

D: NA
J: TRBJ1-4
V: TRBV27
size: once
length: 15
DNA: TGTGCCAGCAGTTTATTGGGCGCAACTAATGAAAAACTGTTTTTT
CDR3: CASSLLGATNEKLFF

D: NA
J: TRBJ2-7
V: TRBV13
size: NA
length: 14
DNA: TGTGCCAGCAGCTTAATTGGTTCTGCCTACGAGCAGTACTTC
CDR3: CASSLIGSAYEQYF

D: NA
J: TRBJ1-5
V: TRBV7-3
size: NA
length: 15
DNA: TGTGCCAGCAGCCAGGAAGCAGGGGACAATCAGCCCCAGCATTTT
CDR3: CASSQEAGDNQPQHF

D: NA
J: TRBJ2-7
V: TRBV10-3
size: NA
length: 13
DNA: TGTGCCATCAGAACCGGGAGCTCCTACGAGCAGTACTTC
CDR3: CAIRTGSSYEQYF

D: TRBD1
J: TRBJ1-1
V: TRBV5-1
size: NA
length: 15
DNA: TGCGCCAGCAGCTTGGTTTCACAGGGGGCTGGTGAAGCTTTCTTT
CDR3: CASSLVSQGAGEAFF

D: NA
J: TRBJ1-5
V: TRBV2
size: many
length: 14
DNA: TGTGCCAGCAGTGGATTGGATATCAATCAGCCCCAGCATTTT
CDR3: CASSGLDINQPQHF

D: TRBD1
J: TRBJ1-6
V: TRBV7-9
size: NA
length: 16
DNA: TGTGCCAGCAGCGCTTTTACAGGGGTCTATAATTCACCCCTCCACTTT
CDR3: CASSAFTGVYNSPLHF

D: NA
J: TRBJ2-5
V: TRBV6-5
size: NA
length: 14
DNA: TGTGCCAGCAGTTACGGGGGGTACCAAGAGACCCAGTACTTC
CDR3: CASSYGGYQETQYF

D: NA
J: TRBJ1-2
V: TRBV5-6
size: NA
length: 13
DNA: TGTGCCAGCAGCTTTGGGGACATCTATGGCTACACCTTC
CDR3: CASSFGDIYGYTF

D: NA
J: TRBJ1-1
V: TRBV9
size: NA
length: 13
DNA: TGTGCCAGCAGCCCAAGGAGGACGGGTGAAGCTTTCTTT
CDR3: CASSPRRTGEAFF

D: TRBD1
J: TRBJ2-7
V: TRBV2
size: NA
length: 15
DNA: TGTGCCAGCAGTGAACAGGGACAGGGGGCTGAAGAGCAGTACTTC
CDR3: CASSEQGQGAEEQYF

D: TRBD2
J: TRBJ2-3
V: TRBV6-2/TRBV6-3
size: NA
length: 14
DNA: TGTGCCAGCAGTTACGGGACTAGCGTAGATACGCAGTATTTT
CDR3: CASSYGTSVDTQYF

D: NA
J: TRBJ2-5
V: TRBV2
size: NA
length: 14
DNA: TGTGCCAGCATAACTAGGCTACGACAAGAGACCCAGTACTTC
CDR3: CASITRLRQETQYF

D: NA
J: TRBJ1-6
V: TRBV18
size: NA
length: 15
DNA: TGTGCCAGCTCACCACCGAACAGGGAACATTCACCCCTCCACTTT
CDR3: CASSPPNREHSPLHF

D: NA
J: TRBJ2-7
V: TRBV7-2
size: once
length: 14
DNA: TGTGCCAGCAGCTTAGGTCAAGTGGGCTACGAGCAGTACTTC
CDR3: CASSLGQVGYEQYF

D: TRBD2
J: TRBJ2-5
V: TRBV18
size: NA
length: 15
DNA: TGTGCCAGCTCACCAGTGTCGGGGGGGCAAGAGACCCAGTACTTC
CDR3: CASSPVSGGQETQYF

D: TRBD1
J: TRBJ2-1
V: TRBV2
size: NA
length: 13
DNA: TGTGCCAGCAGTGAAGGACAGGGCCTGGGGCAGTTCTTC
CDR3: CASSEGQGLGQFF

D: NA
J: TRBJ2-3
V: TRBV18
size: NA
length: 11
DNA: TGTGCCAGCTCTCCTACAGATACGCAGTATTTT
CDR3: CASSPTDTQYF

D: NA
J: TRBJ1-1
V: TRBV11-2
size: NA
length: 13
DNA: TGTGCCAGCAGCTTACCTTGGCGGAATGAAGCTTTCTTT
CDR3: CASSLPWRNEAFF

D: NA
J: TRBJ2-3
V: TRBV6-5
size: NA
length: 15
DNA: TGTGCCAGCAGAGAGGGGCTTACTAGCACAGATACGCAGTATTTT
CDR3: CASREGLTSTDTQYF

D: NA
J: TRBJ1-6
V: TRBV12-3/TRBV12-4
size: NA
length: 13
DNA: TGTGCCAGCACCCGGTTCTATAATTCACCCCTCCACTTT
CDR3: CASTRFYNSPLHF

D: NA
J: TRBJ1-1
V: TRBV30
size: NA
length: 12
DNA: TGTGCCTGGATCCAGATGAGGGCTGAAGCTTTCTTT
CDR3: CAWIQMRAEAFF

D: NA
J: TRBJ2-7
V: TRBV7-2
size: NA
length: 16
DNA: TGTGCCAGCAGCCCCAACCCGAGGACAGTTATTTACGAGCAGTACTTC
CDR3: CASSPNPRTVIYEQYF

D: NA
J: TRBJ2-2
V: TRBV13
size: NA
length: 13
DNA: TGTGCCAGCACCCCCGCGAACACCGGGGAGCTGTTTTTT
CDR3: CASTPANTGELFF

D: TRBD1
J: TRBJ2-5
V: TRBV7-3
size: NA
length: 16
DNA: TGTGCCAGCAGCTTAACTAGCCGACAGGGAAAAGAGACCCAGTACTTC
CDR3: CASSLTSRQGKETQYF

D: NA
J: TRBJ1-6
V: TRBV2
size: NA
length: 14
DNA: TGTGCCAGCCTTACAGGGCGGAGTAATTCACCCCTCCACTTT
CDR3: CASLTGRSNSPLHF

D: NA
J: TRBJ2-2
V: TRBV18
size: NA
length: 16
DNA: TGTGCCAGCTCACTCTTAGGGGTCGAGAACACCGGGGAGCTGTTTTTT
CDR3: CASSLLGVENTGELFF

D: TRBD1
J: TRBJ1-4
V: TRBV5-1
size: NA
length: 15
DNA: TGCGCCAGCAGCTCCTGGACAGGGCGGGGGGAAAAACTGTTTTTT
CDR3: CASSSWTGRGEKLFF

D: NA
J: TRBJ1-2
V: TRBV5-4
size: NA
length: 15
DNA: TGTGCCAGCAGCTTGGTGGGTGGGGGGCTCGTTGACTACACCTTC
CDR3: CASSLVGGGLVDYTF

D: NA
J: TRBJ2-7
V: TRBV11-3
size: NA
length: 15
DNA: TGTGCCAGCAGCCCCAACCCAGGACAATTCTACGAGCAGTACTTC
CDR3: CASSPNPGQFYEQYF

D: TRBD1
J: TRBJ1-5
V: TRBV19
size: NA
length: 15
DNA: TGTGCCAGTACCTTACAGGGGGCCAGCAATCAGCCCCAGCATTTT
CDR3: CASTLQGASNQPQHF

D: NA
J: TRBJ1-2
V: TRBV7-9
size: NA
length: 13
DNA: TGTGCCAGCAGCTTCTTCGGGGAGGGTGGCTACACCTTC
CDR3: CASSFFGEGGYTF

D: NA
J: TRBJ1-4
V: TRBV27
size: NA
length: 14
DNA: TGTGCCAGCACCGACGTAGCAACTAATGAAAAACTGTTTTTT
CDR3: CASTDVATNEKLFF

D: NA
J: TRBJ2-7
V: TRBV19
size: NA
length: 14
DNA: TGTGCCAGTAGTATAAGGGACGGCGACTACGAGCAGTACTTC
CDR3: CASSIRDGDYEQYF

D: NA
J: TRBJ1-2
V: TRBV25-1
size: NA
length: 12
DNA: TGTGCCAGCACCGAGCGGGGCCTGGGCTACACCTTC
CDR3: CASTERGLGYTF

D: TRBD1
J: TRBJ2-7
V: TRBV7-9
size: NA
length: 16
DNA: TGTGCCAGCAGCTCACCGACAGGGAGATCCTCCTACGAGCAGTACTTC
CDR3: CASSSPTGRSSYEQYF

D: NA
J: TRBJ2-7
V: TRBV6-5
size: NA
length: 14
DNA: TGTGCCAGCAGCGGGCGCCGCGGGGATTCCGAGCAGTACTTC
CDR3: CASSGRRGDSEQYF

D: TRBD1
J: TRBJ1-2
V: TRBV9
size: once
length: 14
DNA: TGTGCCAGCAGCGCAAGACAGGGAGGTGATGGCTACACCTTC
CDR3: CASSARQGGDGYTF

D: NA
J: TRBJ2-3
V: TRBV5-1
size: NA
length: 16
DNA: TGCGCCAGCAGCTGGCAGGCAGACGCTAGCACAGATACGCAGTATTTT
CDR3: CASSWQADASTDTQYF

D: TRBD1
J: TRBJ1-4
V: TRBV7-2
size: NA
length: 16
DNA: TGTGCCAGCAGCCCCCTCCGACAGGGTGGTGGTGAAAAACTGTTTTTT
CDR3: CASSPLRQGGGEKLFF

D: TRBD1
J: TRBJ2-3
V: TRBV2
size: NA
length: 13
DNA: TGTGCCAGCAGCGGACAGGGGTTGGATACGCAGTATTTT
CDR3: CASSGQGLDTQYF

D: NA
J: TRBJ2-7
V: TRBV11-2
size: NA
length: 14
DNA: TGTGCCAGCAGCTTAGATCTTTGGAAGGACGAGCAGTACTTC
CDR3: CASSLDLWKDEQYF

D: NA
J: TRBJ1-1
V: TRBV24-1
size: NA
length: 14
DNA: TGTGCCACCAACGTCCTCTATCTTGGCACTGAAGCTTTCTTT
CDR3: CATNVLYLGTEAFF

D: NA
J: TRBJ2-3
V: TRBV7-2
size: NA
length: 12
DNA: TGTGCCAGCAGCGCGAGACCAGATACGCAGTATTTT
CDR3: CASSARPDTQYF

D: TRBD1
J: TRBJ1-1
V: TRBV9
size: NA
length: 13
DNA: TGTGCCAGCAGCGTAGGGACAGGGGGCATATCTTTCTTT
CDR3: CASSVGTGGISFF

D: TRBD2
J: TRBJ2-2
V: TRBV7-7
size: NA
length: 16
DNA: TGTGCCAGCAGCTTGGGGACTAGCGGGGGAGCCGGGGAGCTGTTTTTT
CDR3: CASSLGTSGGAGELFF

D: NA
J: TRBJ1-1
V: TRBV2
size: NA
length: 14
DNA: TGTGCCAGCAGTGAATCAATGGGCCCTACTGAAGCTTTCTTT
CDR3: CASSESMGPTEAFF

D: NA
J: TRBJ1-1
V: TRBV14
size: NA
length: 14
DNA: TGTGCCAGCAGCCATAGATGGGGGAACACTGAAGCTTTCTTT
CDR3: CASSHRWGNTEAFF

D: NA
J: TRBJ2-3
V: TRBV21-1
size: NA
length: 15
DNA: TGTGCCAGCAGCAAAGTCAAAGGACCCACAGATACGCAGTATTTT
CDR3: CASSKVKGPTDTQYF

D: TRBD2
J: TRBJ2-3
V: TRBV6-5
size: NA
length: 16
DNA: TGTGCCAGCAGTTACTCGGTTAGCGGGGGGCAGGATACGCAGTATTTT
CDR3: CASSYSVSGGQDTQYF

D: TRBD1
J: TRBJ2-2
V: TRBV6-5
size: NA
length: 16
DNA: TGTGCCAGCAGTTACGTCGGGACAGAGAACACCGGGGAGCTGTTTTTT
CDR3: CASSYVGTENTGELFF

D: NA
J: TRBJ1-3
V: TRBV7-2
size: NA
length: 14
DNA: TGTGCCAGCTCATCGGCGCTCTCTGGAAACACCATATATTTT
CDR3: CASSSALSGNTIYF

D: TRBD1
J: TRBJ1-3
V: TRBV11-2
size: NA
length: 19
DNA: TGTGCCAGCAGCTTAGATCCCAAAGGGGGCGGATTGAGTGGAAACACCATATATTTT
CDR3: CASSLDPKGGGLSGNTIYF

D: NA
J: TRBJ2-3
V: TRBV3-1/TRBV3-2
size: NA
length: 12
DNA: TGTGCCAGCAGCCAAGATGAGGATACGCAGTATTTT
CDR3: CASSQDEDTQYF